This T cell receptor (beta chain) derives from a study of blood T cell repertoires in COVID-19 (dated by TCRdb to between 2020 and 2021). About the full investigation: The collaborator samples originated in the United States, Italy and Spain and spanned the acute and convalescent phases of COVID-19. The prospective study material was composed of cDNA or gDNA derived from T cells, B-cell-depleted T cells, or PBMCs. Deeply sampled blood TCRbeta repertoires from subjects exposed to, actively infected with, or recovered from COVID-19 were included in the dataset. The repertoires were released in a freely available public database meant as a resource for research on the immune response to SARS-CoV-2. Samples came from the ongoing ImmuneRACE study (first 160 participants) plus 1,254 subjects from 6 global collaborators. The sample metadata nearly always contained a de-identified subject ID, COVID-19 status, age in years and sex. Where HLA class I and class II types were available, the types were taken from metadata supplied by the sample provider, not from assay-based typing. Broad study findings and their caveats: The amount of clinical and demographic metadata varied by source and participant and was provided uncurated.

With regard to this clone: Its antigen has not been determined. No base quality values were provided; no much bigger clone lies one nucleotide off.

Inclusive of the bounding cysteine and phenylalanine, the CDR3 is 14 residues long. Only the CDR3 region is kept as DNA, spanning 42 bases read in frame from base 1. CDR1 and CDR2 (SGHRS, YFSETQ) derive from the germline V gene. V and J are truncated by 3 bases and 0 bases respectively, leaving an intervening sequence of 9 bases. The immunoSEQ Assay, a bias-controlled multiplex PCR, was used to amplify TCRbeta CDR3 regions from genomic DNA. On the authors' methods: The number of nucleated cells in each sample was estimated by amplification of reference gene primers within the assay. To quantify the absolute abundance of each unique TCRbeta CDR3 rearrangement, sequence reads were collapsed and filtered. Productive Simpson clonality was computed per sample as the square root of Simpson's diversity index over productive rearrangements. Sourced from immuneACCESS, this table was stored by TCRdb with only in-frame sequences that have V and J called. A share of the clones is absent; for the studies checked, an unresolved V gene accounts for under half, and the remainder has no known explanation. Clone size and the V and J calls come from that table; the DNA yielded D and trimming. The sample table records approximately 250,000 clones; less than 95% of these occur just once. Jointly, the top ten make up roughly 2.8% of the sample.

In the prospective study, participants were about 18 to 95 years old, resided in about two dozen geographic areas of the United States, and were enrolled through a virtual design. In the prospective study, participants were assigned to cohorts based on the clinical history participants reported in a screening survey and a study questionnaire. Exposed participants had been in contact with someone with a PCR-confirmed or clinician-diagnosed COVID-19 case within 2 weeks of study entry. Each participant in the prospective study had whole blood, serum and a nasopharyngeal or oropharyngeal swab collected by mobile phlebotomists. Additional blood draws and questionnaires over an approximately 2-month period could optionally be provided by prospective study participants. Prospective study blood samples were shipped either frozen or at room temperature before DNA extraction.

The TCR was taken from a man aged 35-49 years who had been exposed to COVID-19. Sequencing was performed on PBMCs or T cells enriched from blood (not recorded which). The chain is encoded by TRBV5-1 joined to TRBJ1-2; D gene: possibly TRBD1, on 6 matching bases. At the DNA level, the sequence is TGCGCCAGCAGCTCTGGGACAACTAACTATGGCTACACCTTC. Its protein product is CASSSGTTNYGYTF.